A selection of T cell receptor beta chains follows, all from one sample in a study of cytotoxic CD8 clonotypes in ibrutinib-treated CLL. Method: immunoSEQ multiplex PCR; TCRdb's copy keeps in-frame clones and lacks some. The data show a few hundred thousand clones, around four fifths seen once. The sequencing here drew on PBMCs, taken before ibrutinib treatment. Receptors originate from a human donor with chronic lymphocytic leukemia. CDR3s include the opening cysteine and the closing phenylalanine or tryptophan. The D gene is left open where the match is weak. The size field is filled for only some rows; it gives once, few, many or a size class.

TRBJ2-7	NA	TRBV18	few	15	TGTGCCAGCTCACGAGGACTACCAGGCTCCTACGAGCAGTACTTC	CASSRGLPGSYEQYF
TRBJ2-7	NA	TRBV7-2	NA	15	TGTGCCAGCAACTTAGATAGGAACAGGGCCTACGAGCAGTACTTC	CASNLDRNRAYEQYF
TRBJ2-5	NA	TRBV10-1	NA	14	TGCGCCAGCAGTGAAGGGGACTCACAAGAGACCCAGTACTTC	CASSEGDSQETQYF
TRBJ2-5	TRBD1	TRBV5-1	NA	15	TGCGCCAGCGGAATAGGACAGGGGAGGGAAGAGACCCAGTACTTC	CASGIGQGREETQYF
TRBJ2-7	NA	TRBV18	few	15	TGTGCCAGCTCACCTGAACAGGGCAATGTCTACGAGCAGTACTTC	CASSPEQGNVYEQYF
TRBJ2-1	TRBD2	TRBV11-2	few	15	TGTGCCAGCAGCTTATGGCTAGCGGGAGCGCGCGAGCAGTTCTTC	CASSLWLAGAREQFF
TRBJ2-1	NA	TRBV7-9	NA	15	TGTGCCAGCAGCCCCCGGAGTAGCCGCTATGGTGAGCAGTTCTTC	CASSPRSSRYGEQFF
TRBJ2-7	TRBD1	TRBV27	NA	14	TGTGCCAGCCGAAGGGACAGGCGCTCCTACGAGCAGTACTTC	CASRRDRRSYEQYF
TRBJ2-3	NA	TRBV6-4	once	15	TGTGCCAGCAGTGAACTCGGGAGAGTCACAGATACGCAGTATTTT	CASSELGRVTDTQYF
TRBJ2-1	TRBD2	TRBV10-2	once	14	TGCGCCAGCAGTGAAAGGACTAGCTACAATGAGCAGTTCTTC	CASSERTSYNEQFF
TRBJ2-2	TRBD1	TRBV19	NA	15	TGTGCCACCAACGACAGGGCTCTTAACACCGGGGAGCTGTTTTTT	CATNDRALNTGELFF
TRBJ2-6	NA	TRBV5-4	NA	17	TGTGCCAGCAGCCCCTCGACAGGCCTCTCTGGGGCCAACGTCCTGACTTTC	CASSPSTGLSGANVLTF
TRBJ2-3	TRBD2	TRBV4-1	NA	13	TGCGCCAGCAGCCGACTAGCTAAAGATACGCAGTATTTT	CASSRLAKDTQYF
TRBJ2-7	NA	TRBV29-1	NA	13	TGCAGCGTTGGATCCGGGGACCAAGACGAGCAGTACTTC	CSVGSGDQDEQYF
TRBJ2-1	NA	TRBV6-1	NA	13	TGTGCCTGTCAACTAGGGTCCTACAATGAGCAGTTCTTC	CACQLGSYNEQFF
TRBJ2-3	TRBD2	TRBV11-3	NA	14	TGTGCCAGCAGCTATAGCGGGAGCACAGATACGCAGTATTTT	CASSYSGSTDTQYF
TRBJ1-3	NA	TRBV27	NA	19	TGTGCCAGCAGTTTATTGGACCCCGCGGCAGAATACTCTGGAAACACCATATATTTT	CASSLLDPAAEYSGNTIYF
TRBJ2-1	TRBD2	TRBV14	NA	16	TGTGCCAGCAGCCAAGTTCTCGGCGGGGGGGGCGATGAGCAGTTCTTC	CASSQVLGGGGDEQFF
TRBJ1-2	NA	TRBV7-9	NA	12	TGTGCCAGCAGCTTAGTAAGGGACGGCTACACCTTC	CASSLVRDGYTF
TRBJ2-5	TRBD2	TRBV7-3	NA	17	TGTGCCAGCAGCCTGGGACTAGCGGGAGGTTCCCAAGGGACCCAGTACTTC	CASSLGLAGGSQGTQYF
TRBJ2-1	NA	TRBV10-3	NA	14	TGTGCCATCAGTCACGCAGTGCCCGTAGATGAGCAGTTCTTC	CAISHAVPVDEQFF
TRBJ1-2	TRBD1	TRBV9	few	13	TGTGCCAGCAGCACCACGACAGGGGTAGACTCTATCTTC	CASSTTTGVDSIF
TRBJ1-4	NA	TRBV6-5	NA	12	TGTGCCAGCAGTTACTCGGGTGAAAAACTGTTTTTT	CASSYSGEKLFF
TRBJ1-5	NA	TRBV19	NA	16	TGTGCCAGTAGTCCCGGACCTGGCGGGGCCAATCAGCCCCAGCATTTT	CASSPGPGGANQPQHF
TRBJ2-1	NA	TRBV19	NA	15	TGTGCCAGTAGTATTGGGCAGGGACGGGGGAATGAGCAGTTCTTC	CASSIGQGRGNEQFF
TRBJ2-5	NA	TRBV25-1	NA	16	TGTGCCAGCAGTGATTACCGAGGAAGGCTCCAAGAGACCCAGTACTTC	CASSDYRGRLQETQYF
TRBJ2-1	TRBD1	TRBV6-5	NA	11	TGTGCCAGCAGCACAGGGGATGAGCAGTTCTTC	CASSTGDEQFF
TRBJ2-3	TRBD2	TRBV6-6	NA	16	TGTGCCAGCAGCCCCCTGCGCGGGAGGGCCGCAGATACGCAGTATTTT	CASSPLRGRAADTQYF
TRBJ2-3	TRBD2	TRBV28	few	14	TGTGCCAGCCACCGGACTAGCGGCACAGATACGCAGTATTTT	CASHRTSGTDTQYF
TRBJ1-2	TRBD1	TRBV7-9	NA	14	TGTGCCAGCAGCCTTACGACGTCAGGGGGTGGCTACACCTTC	CASSLTTSGGGYTF
TRBJ2-6	TRBD1	TRBV19	few	16	TGTGCCAGTAGTCCAGGGACAGGAGGTGGGGCCAACGTCCTGACTTTC	CASSPGTGGGANVLTF
TRBJ1-2	NA	TRBV12-5	few	12	TGTGCTAGTGGGCGAGTTAACTATGGCTACACCTTC	CASGRVNYGYTF
TRBJ2-1	NA	TRBV7-2	NA	13	TGTGCCAGCAGCCCCCCAGGCGGGAATGAGCAGTTCTTC	CASSPPGGNEQFF
TRBJ2-3	TRBD2	TRBV5-4	NA	17	TGTGCCAGCAGCTTTCGACTAGCGGGATATAGCACAGATACGCAGTATTTT	CASSFRLAGYSTDTQYF
TRBJ2-1	NA	TRBV7-6	NA	16	TGTGCCAGCAGCTTAGAGGCTGGCCCCATTTACAATGAGCAGTTCTTC	CASSLEAGPIYNEQFF
TRBJ2-5	NA	TRBV7-8	NA	14	TGTGCCAGCAGCTCCGGGCTAAGAGGAGAGACCCAGTACTTC	CASSSGLRGETQYF
TRBJ2-1	TRBD2	TRBV14	NA	16	TGTGCCAGCAGCCAAGTCGGGGGGAGGTACTACAATGAGCAGTTCTTC	CASSQVGGRYYNEQFF
TRBJ2-1	TRBD2	TRBV27	NA	21	TGTGCCAGCAGTTTGGGGTGGGTTCGGGGACTAGCGGGAAGCTCCTACAATGAGCAGTTCTTC	CASSLGWVRGLAGSSYNEQFF
TRBJ2-5	TRBD2	TRBV7-3	NA	15	TGTGCCAGCAGCTTGACCGGGACTAGTGGCGAGACCCAGTACTTC	CASSLTGTSGETQYF
TRBJ2-7	NA	TRBV6-5	NA	13	TGTGCCAGCAGACTACAGGTATCCTACGAGCAGTACTTC	CASRLQVSYEQYF
TRBJ1-2	NA	TRBV5-1	NA	16	TGCGCCAGCAGCTTGGATAGGGGTTTTGTAAACTATGGCTACACCTTC	CASSLDRGFVNYGYTF
TRBJ1-2	NA	TRBV6-5	NA	15	TGTGCCAGCAGCCGCGGCAGATTGGGGCAGTCTGGCTACACCTTC	CASSRGRLGQSGYTF
TRBJ2-7	TRBD1	TRBV28	NA	17	TGTGCCAGCAGTACCGGGACAGGGGGAAGGCTAATCTACGAGCAGTACTTC	CASSTGTGGRLIYEQYF
TRBJ2-2	NA	TRBV5-1	NA	14	TGCGCCAGCAGCTTGGGGGAGAACACCGGGGAGCTGTTTTTT	CASSLGENTGELFF
TRBJ2-2	NA	TRBV9	NA	17	TGTGCCAGCAGCGTAGCTAGGGCAGGAAAGAATACCGGGGAGCTGTTTTTT	CASSVARAGKNTGELFF
TRBJ2-3	NA	TRBV6-1	NA	15	TGTGCCAGCAGACTGAATACAGTGAGCACAGATACGCAGTATTTT	CASRLNTVSTDTQYF
TRBJ2-7	NA	TRBV10-3	NA	12	TGTGCCATCAGTGAGAGGGCGGGCGAGCAGTACTTC	CAISERAGEQYF
TRBJ1-3	TRBD1	TRBV11-2	few	17	TGTGCCAGCAGCTTAGTTTGGGGGGACAGCTCTGGAAACACCATATATTTT	CASSLVWGDSSGNTIYF
TRBJ2-7	NA	TRBV27	NA	11	TGTGCCAGCGGCCGTTTCAGGGAGCAGTACTTC	CASGRFREQYF
TRBJ2-1	TRBD1	TRBV19	NA	14	TGTGCCAGTACGGACAGGGGGCAATACAATGAGCAGTTCTTC	CASTDRGQYNEQFF
TRBJ2-7	NA	TRBV7-2	NA	15	TGTGCCAGCAGCTTAAGTGGACAGTCTTCTAACGAGCAGTACTTC	CASSLSGQSSNEQYF
TRBJ2-5	NA	TRBV6-4	NA	15	TGTGCCAGCAGTGACTCAGCGAGAATACAAGAGACCCAGTACTTC	CASSDSARIQETQYF
TRBJ2-4	NA	TRBV6-1	NA	11	TGTGCCAGTGGGCTGTGGGGGGCTCAGTACTTC	CASGLWGAQYF
TRBJ2-1	TRBD2	TRBV2	once	17	TGTGCCAGAGGTAGGAGACTAGCGGCTAAATCCTACAATGAGCAGTTCTTC	CARGRRLAAKSYNEQFF
TRBJ2-5	NA	TRBV19	NA	13	TGTGCCAGTAGAGGAGGGGTACTAGAGACCCAGTACTTC	CASRGGVLETQYF
TRBJ2-7	TRBD1	TRBV28	NA	13	TGTGCCAGCAGGGGGACAGGGTTCTACGAGCAGTACTTC	CASRGTGFYEQYF
TRBJ2-7	TRBD2	TRBV5-5	NA	15	TGTGCCAGCAGCCGAACTAGCGGGCCATCCTACGAGCAGTACTTC	CASSRTSGPSYEQYF
TRBJ2-5	NA	TRBV6-5	few	13	TGTGCCAGCAGCCTCTCGGGCCGGGAGACCCAGTACTTC	CASSLSGRETQYF
TRBJ2-1	NA	TRBV7-8	NA	21	TGTGCCAGCAGCTTAGAATCGCGGGCAGGCCGGAGGTATAGCTCCTACAATGAGCAGTTCTTC	CASSLESRAGRRYSSYNEQFF